The T cell receptor (beta chain) under discussion was sequenced for a study of graft-versus-host responses after intestinal transplantation. Study background: Following induction with anti-thymocyte globulin, all recipients were given tacrolimus and steroids for approximately three years.

General study results and limits: GvH clonotypes were identified within recipient marrow, with a subset emerging first in ileum or blood.

Libraries were prepared by immunoSEQ multiplex PCR; TCRdb keeps only in-frame clonotypes and omits some of them. The table includes tens of thousands of clones, roughly 33% detected once. This clone came up a few times. Responders (200,000, CFSE-labeled) were co-plated with 200,000 irradiated, violet-dye-labeled stimulators. This CDR3 spans 15 amino acids. Trimming removed 1 base at V and 0 bases at J, with 9 bases between. Germline V gene data show CDR1 as SGHVS and CDR2 as FNYEAQ. Specimen: alloreactive CD8+ T cells from a mixed lymphocyte reaction culture, collected before intestinal transplant. Subset given: CFSE-low proliferating T cells sorted from roughly six-day pre-transplant mixed lymphocyte reaction (GvH or HvG direction). This sequence joins TRBV7-6 and TRBJ2-5; D unclear. The sequence derives from a human patient who received an intestinal transplant. The CDR3 nucleotides are TGTGCCAGCAGCTTAGAAAGGCTGTACCAAGAGACCCAGTACTTC. It codes for CASSLERLYQETQYF.